This TCR beta chain was sequenced in a study of T-cell memory formation after mild COVID-19. Trimming took off 6 bases at V and 4 bases at J, with 15 bases between the two ends. CDR1 and CDR2 (germline): MNHEY, SVGEGT. CDR3 length: 14 residues. TCRdb fed the 5' RACE reads into MiXCR, producing one record per CDR3 protein. The data hold under 200,000 distinct CDR3 sequences, with less than 40% observed a single time. The sequenced sample was PBMCs or a T cell subset sorted from them (not recorded which). This clonotype originated in an adult woman who had mild COVID-19 (a few samples of this study predate the infection). Cell type and time point are not known. J is TRBJ1-2 and V is TRBV6-2 or TRBV6-3; possibly TRBD1 for D (6 bases). The CDR3 DNA reads as TGTGCCAGCAGAGGTACAGGGAGTAGCTATGGCTACACCTTC. This translates into CASRGTGSSYGYTF.